A selection of T cell receptor beta chains follows, all from one sample in a study of T-cell memory formation after mild COVID-19. From the 5' RACE reads, TCRdb called clonotypes with MiXCR, one entry per CDR3 protein. Among around 62,000 distinct CDR3 sequences listed, about a quarter were seen once. The sequenced material came from PBMCs or a T cell subset sorted from them (not recorded which). The receptors were gathered from a man between 18 and 29 years old who had mild COVID-19 (a few samples of this study predate the infection). Cell type and time point are not known. The CDR3 runs from the conserved cysteine through the conserved F or W. The order of the fields is D gene, J gene, V gene, clone size, CDR3 DNA, CDR3 protein. The D gene is left open where the match is weak. The size entry is marked missing in some rows and otherwise reads once, few, many or a size class.

D: -; J: TRBJ2-1; V: TRBV7-9; size: -; DNA: TGTGCCAGCAGCTCCACACTCACCGGGGTCAATGAGCAGTTCTTC; CDR3: CASSSTLTGVNEQFF
D: TRBD2; J: TRBJ2-2; V: TRBV4-3; size: -; DNA: TGCGCCAGCAGCCAAGCTCCCCAGCTAGCGGGGGCGAGCACCGGGGAGCTGTTTTTT; CDR3: CASSQAPQLAGASTGELFF
D: TRBD1; J: TRBJ1-2; V: TRBV5-1; size: few; DNA: TGCGCCAGCAGCTCGGGACAGAGGAGCCCCCCGCCACTCTACACCTTC; CDR3: CASSSGQRSPPPLYTF
D: TRBD1; J: TRBJ1-1; V: TRBV5-1; size: few; DNA: TGCGCCAGCAGCCCCCGGGACAGAAGTTGGAACACTGAAGCTTTCTTT; CDR3: CASSPRDRSWNTEAFF
D: -; J: TRBJ2-1; V: TRBV24-1; size: -; DNA: TGTGCCACCAGTGATTTGGCAGGGATCGGTAGTGAGCAGTTCTTC; CDR3: CATSDLAGIGSEQFF
D: -; J: TRBJ2-1; V: TRBV6-2/TRBV6-3; size: few; DNA: TGTGCCAGCAGCCCTCACAGGGAATATCAGTTCTTC; CDR3: CASSPHREYQFF
D: TRBD2; J: TRBJ2-3; V: TRBV12-3/TRBV12-4; size: -; DNA: TGTGCCAGCAGCTATGCATCTAGCGGGGGGGCGGCTACGCAGTATTTT; CDR3: CASSYASSGGAATQYF
D: -; J: TRBJ2-1; V: TRBV5-1; size: few; DNA: TGCGCCAGCAGCTTGCTAGGGGGGAATGAGCAGTTCTTC; CDR3: CASSLLGGNEQFF
D: -; J: TRBJ2-1; V: TRBV7-2; size: few; DNA: TGTGCCAGCAGCTTAACCCCCTCGGGTGAGCAGTTCTTC; CDR3: CASSLTPSGEQFF
D: TRBD2; J: TRBJ2-3; V: TRBV27; size: few; DNA: TGTGCCAGCAGTTTATCGGTAGCGGGGGGTGAAGATACGCAGTATTTT; CDR3: CASSLSVAGGEDTQYF
D: -; J: TRBJ1-1; V: TRBV4-2; size: -; DNA: TGTGCCAGCAGCCAAGGGACTGAAGCTTTCTTT; CDR3: CASSQGTEAFF
D: -; J: TRBJ2-1; V: TRBV7-9; size: few; DNA: TGTGCCAGCAGGTCGACGTACAATGAGCAGTTCTTC; CDR3: CASRSTYNEQFF
D: -; J: TRBJ2-7; V: TRBV6-5; size: few; DNA: TGTGCCAGCACACCCTTCGGGGCGTACGAGCAGTACTTC; CDR3: CASTPFGAYEQYF
D: TRBD1; J: TRBJ2-7; V: TRBV6-5; size: -; DNA: TGTGCCACCCGTACAGGGGTTAGGTACGAGCAGTACTTC; CDR3: CATRTGVRYEQYF
D: -; J: TRBJ2-7; V: TRBV4-1; size: few; DNA: TGCGCCAGCAGCCAAGATCGGGCTAGCAGGGGCGAGCAGTACTTC; CDR3: CASSQDRASRGEQYF
D: -; J: TRBJ2-1; V: TRBV12-3/TRBV12-4; size: -; DNA: TGTGCCAGCAGCCACAGCTCCTACAATGAGCAGTTCTTC; CDR3: CASSHSSYNEQFF
D: -; J: TRBJ2-3; V: TRBV7-9; size: few; DNA: TGTGCCAGCAGGCAGGGCACAGATACGCAGTATTTT; CDR3: CASRQGTDTQYF
D: TRBD1; J: TRBJ1-6; V: TRBV19; size: -; DNA: TGTGCCAGTAGTACGGGGACAGGCGTTTCACCCCTCCACTTT; CDR3: CASSTGTGVSPLHF
D: TRBD1; J: TRBJ2-7; V: TRBV5-6; size: few; DNA: TGTGCCAGCAGCTTGGGACAGGGAACCCCTTGGGAGCAGTACTTC; CDR3: CASSLGQGTPWEQYF
D: -; J: TRBJ2-5; V: TRBV7-2; size: -; DNA: TGTGCCAGCAGCCCTGAGAGGGGGGGCCGAGAGACCCAGTACTTC; CDR3: CASSPERGGRETQYF